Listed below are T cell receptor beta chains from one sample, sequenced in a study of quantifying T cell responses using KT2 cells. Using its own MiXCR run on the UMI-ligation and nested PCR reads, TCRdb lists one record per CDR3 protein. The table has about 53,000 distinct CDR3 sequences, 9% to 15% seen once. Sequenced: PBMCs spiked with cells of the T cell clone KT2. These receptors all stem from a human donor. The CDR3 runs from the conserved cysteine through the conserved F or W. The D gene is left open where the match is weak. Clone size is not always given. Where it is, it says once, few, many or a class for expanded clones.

DNA: TGCGCCAGCAGCCTCCTCCGGGGCAATCAGCCCCAGCATTTT; CDR3: CASSLLRGNQPQHF; J: TRBJ1-5; size: few; D: .; V: TRBV4-1
DNA: TGTGCCAGCAGCCGTGGACAGGAGGGGGGCTACACCTTC; CDR3: CASSRGQEGGYTF; J: TRBJ1-2; size: .; D: TRBD1; V: TRBV12-3/TRBV12-4
DNA: TGTGCCTGGAGCCGGGCAGCGGTGGGTTCACCCCTCCACTTT; CDR3: CAWSRAAVGSPLHF; J: TRBJ1-6; size: few; D: .; V: TRBV30
DNA: TGTGCCAGCAGCAGCGGGGGGTCCACAGATACGCAGTATTTT; CDR3: CASSSGGSTDTQYF; J: TRBJ2-3; size: many; D: TRBD2; V: TRBV6-5
DNA: TGCGCCAGCAGCCAAGATATCAACACAGGGCCCAACTATGGCTACACCTTC; CDR3: CASSQDINTGPNYGYTF; J: TRBJ1-2; size: many; D: .; V: TRBV4-3
DNA: TGTGCCAGCAAGGGACTTTATCATCAGCCCCAGCATTTT; CDR3: CASKGLYHQPQHF; J: TRBJ1-5; size: few; D: .; V: TRBV6-2/TRBV6-3
DNA: TGTGCCAGCAGTCCAACTGAACCAGGGGTCATTGCTTTCTTT; CDR3: CASSPTEPGVIAFF; J: TRBJ1-1; size: .; D: .; V: TRBV6-2/TRBV6-3
DNA: TGCGCCAGCAGCCGCCAAACTGTGAGCTCCTATAATTCACCCCTCCACTTT; CDR3: CASSRQTVSSYNSPLHF; J: TRBJ1-6; size: many; D: .; V: TRBV5-1
DNA: TGTGCCAGCAGACCTGATTCCGCAGAGCAGTATTTT; CDR3: CASRPDSAEQYF; J: TRBJ2-3; size: many; D: .; V: TRBV2
DNA: TGTGCCAGCAGTTCCCAGCGGGGCAATCAGCCCCAGCATTTT; CDR3: CASSSQRGNQPQHF; J: TRBJ1-5; size: few; D: .; V: TRBV12-3/TRBV12-4
DNA: TGTGCCAGCAGTGAGGGGCTAGACACCGGGGAGCTGTTTTTT; CDR3: CASSEGLDTGELFF; J: TRBJ2-2; size: many; D: .; V: TRBV6-4
DNA: TGTGCCAGCTCGGGGAGCAGGGGCACAGATACGCAGTATTTT; CDR3: CASSGSRGTDTQYF; J: TRBJ2-3; size: .; D: .; V: TRBV6-2/TRBV6-3
DNA: TGCGCCAGCAGCCAAGCGAGGGGGACTGAAGCTTTCTTT; CDR3: CASSQARGTEAFF; J: TRBJ1-1; size: many; D: .; V: TRBV4-1
DNA: TGTGCCAGCAGCTGGACAGGTCCGAACACTGAAGCTTTCTTT; CDR3: CASSWTGPNTEAFF; J: TRBJ1-1; size: few; D: TRBD1; V: TRBV7-9
DNA: TGCAGTGCTAGTCTATTGAGGGAAGCTTTCTTT; CDR3: CSASLLREAFF; J: TRBJ1-1; size: few; D: .; V: TRBV20-1
DNA: TGTGCCAGCAGCTTAATGGCCGCCACGAACACCGGGGAGCTGTTTTTT; CDR3: CASSLMAATNTGELFF; J: TRBJ2-2; size: .; D: .; V: TRBV7-3
DNA: TGCAGTGCTAGAGTCCCGGGCACAGGCTATGGCTACACCTTC; CDR3: CSARVPGTGYGYTF; J: TRBJ1-2; size: .; D: .; V: TRBV20-1
DNA: TGCGCCAGCAGCCAAGAACAGCTCAATCAGCCCCAGCATTTT; CDR3: CASSQEQLNQPQHF; J: TRBJ1-5; size: .; D: .; V: TRBV4-3
DNA: TGCAGTGCTAGACCCGCACTAGCCGCCTACGAGCAGTACTTC; CDR3: CSARPALAAYEQYF; J: TRBJ2-7; size: many; D: .; V: TRBV20-1
DNA: TGTGCCAGCAGCTTAGGTGTCGGCCAAGAGACCCAGTACTTC; CDR3: CASSLGVGQETQYF; J: TRBJ2-5; size: .; D: .; V: TRBV11-3
DNA: TGCGCCAGCAGCTCGACAGGGATCTACGAGCAGTACTTC; CDR3: CASSSTGIYEQYF; J: TRBJ2-7; size: .; D: TRBD1; V: TRBV5-1
DNA: TGCAGCGTTGATTGGCAGGGGAACACCGGGGAGCTGTTTTTT; CDR3: CSVDWQGNTGELFF; J: TRBJ2-2; size: few; D: .; V: TRBV29-1
DNA: TGTGCCAGCTCACCAAGCCAGGGGCACTCCTACAATGAGCAGTTCTTC; CDR3: CASSPSQGHSYNEQFF; J: TRBJ2-1; size: few; D: .; V: TRBV18
DNA: TGTGCCAGCAGCATCGGACTAGCGGGAGTTGAGCAGTTCTTC; CDR3: CASSIGLAGVEQFF; J: TRBJ2-1; size: few; D: TRBD2; V: TRBV7-2
DNA: TGTGCCAGCAGCCTCTCCCACACAGATACGCAGTATTTT; CDR3: CASSLSHTDTQYF; J: TRBJ2-3; size: .; D: .; V: TRBV6-5
DNA: TGCGCCAGCAGCTTGGGGGCTAATGAAAAACTGTTTTTT; CDR3: CASSLGANEKLFF; J: TRBJ1-4; size: few; D: .; V: TRBV5-1
DNA: TGTGCCAGCAGCCAAGATATTATAGTAGAGGACGAGCAGTACTTC; CDR3: CASSQDIIVEDEQYF; J: TRBJ2-7; size: few; D: .; V: TRBV4-2
DNA: TGTGCCAGCATGGACAGGGGGGACTCACCCCTCCACTTT; CDR3: CASMDRGDSPLHF; J: TRBJ1-6; size: .; D: TRBD1; V: TRBV2
DNA: TGCAGCGTTCTAGCGGGAGGTGGATACGAGCAGTACTTC; CDR3: CSVLAGGGYEQYF; J: TRBJ2-7; size: many; D: TRBD2; V: TRBV29-1
DNA: TGTGCCAGCAGTGCGGGGGGAGTTAGCAATCAGCCCCAGCATTTT; CDR3: CASSAGGVSNQPQHF; J: TRBJ1-5; size: many; D: .; V: TRBV12-3/TRBV12-4
DNA: TGTGCCAGCAGTTTTGGGCGGACCGGGGAGCTGTTTTTT; CDR3: CASSFGRTGELFF; J: TRBJ2-2; size: few; D: .; V: TRBV12-3/TRBV12-4
DNA: TGCAGCGTAGCCCACGGAGGTTCTGAAGCTTTCTTT; CDR3: CSVAHGGSEAFF; J: TRBJ1-1; size: few; D: .; V: TRBV29-1
DNA: TGTGCCAGCAGCCCCCGGCGCGAGAGGTCCAATGAGCAGTTCTTC; CDR3: CASSPRRERSNEQFF; J: TRBJ2-1; size: few; D: .; V: TRBV5-4
DNA: TGTGCCAGCAGTAACCCGGGACAGGGGTGGGAGACCCGGTACTTC; CDR3: CASSNPGQGWETRYF; J: TRBJ2-5; size: .; D: TRBD1; V: TRBV12-3/TRBV12-4